This section outlines one T cell receptor (beta chain) sequence together with its context. No cognate antigen has been identified for it. No quality values exist for individual bases; no much larger clone is one base distant. Collaborating institutions collected whole blood in K2EDTA tubes following their own protocols. For TCRbeta analysis, collaborator samples were shipped as frozen whole blood, as isolated PBMCs, or as DNA extracted from either sample type. The entry originates in a study of blood T cell repertoires in COVID-19 (dated by TCRdb to about 2020). With respect to the entire study: Collaborator samples came from the United States, Italy and Spain and covered acute and convalescent phases of COVID-19. A freely available public database, intended as a resource for researchers studying the immune response to SARS-CoV-2, is where the repertoires were released. The prospective study material was composed of cDNA or gDNA derived from T cells, B-cell-depleted T cells, or PBMCs. The samples were drawn from two sources: the first 160 participants of the ongoing ImmuneRACE study, and 1,200 or so subjects contributed by 6 global collaborators. The sample metadata nearly always contained a de-identified subject ID, COVID-19 status, age in years and sex. HLA class I and class II types, where available, came from metadata supplied by the sample provider rather than from assay-based typing. Deeply sampled blood TCRbeta repertoires from subjects exposed to, actively infected with, or recovered from COVID-19 were included in the dataset.

The paper's findings and limits, for the study overall: How much clinical and demographic metadata was included differed by source and by participant, and the metadata was provided uncurated.

TCRbeta CDR3 regions were amplified from genomic DNA using the immunoSEQ Assay, a bias-controlled multiplex PCR. As for how the authors treated the data: Within the assay, amplification of reference gene primers was used to estimate how many nucleated cells each sample contained. To quantify the absolute abundance of each unique TCRbeta CDR3 rearrangement, sequence reads were collapsed and filtered. Productive Simpson clonality was computed per sample as the square root of Simpson's diversity index over productive rearrangements. TCRdb stores this immuneACCESS table with in-frame sequences only. Part of the clones is absent; in the studies checked, under half of the shortfall reflects unresolved V genes, and no reason is known for the rest. D and trimming come from the DNA, and the V and J calls and clone size come from that table. The sample records some 120,000 clones, around 88% of which are singletons. Of the sample, under 6% is held by the ten largest clones.

The sequence derives from a man aged 80 or over with active or convalescent COVID-19. Sequencing was carried out using peripheral blood.

The nucleotide sequence reads TGTGCCAGCAGCGAGTGGAGCTCACCCCTCCACTTT. It specifies CASSEWSSPLHF. The V and J segments used are TRBV6-6 and TRBJ1-6; too little of a D gene remains to name it. V gives up 6 bases and J gives up 10 bases, and the segment between their germline ends measures 10 bases. Counted from cysteine to phenylalanine, this CDR3 has 12 amino acids. Kept here is only the CDR3 DNA, which spans 36 bases and is read in frame from base 1. Based on the germline V gene (reference sequence), the CDR1 and CDR2 sequences are MNHNY and SVGAGI.